The rows below give T cell receptor beta chains drawn from one sample of a study of regulatory T cells in long-lasting Graves disease. TCRdb reanalysed the multiplex PCR reads using MiXCR and keeps one entry per CDR3 protein. The sample comprises some 450,000 distinct CDR3 sequences, around 22% of which are singletons, and around 24% rests with the top ten. The source material was peripheral blood mononuclear cells (PBMCs), sampled when the disease was refractory, from a patient treated with antithyroid drugs. These receptors originate from a female donor with Graves disease. The CDR3 runs from the conserved cysteine through the conserved F or W. A D gene is named only where the DNA matches it firmly. Only part of the rows carry a size: once, few, many, or a class if the clone is expanded.

d_call: TRBD2
clone_size: -
v_call: TRBV20-1
j_call: TRBJ2-1
cdr3_aa: CSAIRDYRTYNEQFF
cdr3_nt: TGCAGTGCTATCCGGGACTACCGTACCTACAATGAGCAGTTCTTC

d_call: TRBD2
clone_size: -
v_call: TRBV6-5
j_call: TRBJ2-3
cdr3_aa: CASSYSTGLPTDTQYF
cdr3_nt: TGTGCCAGCAGTTACTCGACGGGACTACCCACAGATACGCAGTATTTT

d_call: -
clone_size: -
v_call: TRBV7-6
j_call: TRBJ2-5
cdr3_aa: CASSLVLGRQETQYF
cdr3_nt: TGTGCCAGCAGCTTAGTCCTGGGGCGGCAAGAGACCCAGTACTTC

d_call: -
clone_size: -
v_call: TRBV5-5
j_call: TRBJ2-7
cdr3_aa: CASRSYSPISSYEQYF
cdr3_nt: TGTGCCAGCAGGTCATACAGTCCGATAAGCTCCTACGAGCAGTACTTC

d_call: -
clone_size: few
v_call: TRBV20-1
j_call: TRBJ1-5
cdr3_aa: CSARDNTHQPQHF
cdr3_nt: TGCAGTGCTAGAGATAACACGCATCAGCCCCAGCATTTT

d_call: -
clone_size: -
v_call: TRBV5-4
j_call: TRBJ1-1
cdr3_aa: CASSLALALMEVAFF
cdr3_nt: TGTGCCAGCAGCTTGGCCTTGGCCTTAATGGAGGTAGCTTTCTTT

d_call: -
clone_size: few
v_call: TRBV29-1
j_call: TRBJ1-1
cdr3_aa: CSVESPGSTEAFF
cdr3_nt: TGCAGCGTTGAAAGTCCGGGAAGCACTGAAGCTTTCTTT

d_call: -
clone_size: few
v_call: TRBV7-2
j_call: TRBJ1-2
cdr3_aa: CASSLDWTNYGYTF
cdr3_nt: TGTGCCAGCAGCTTAGATTGGACCAACTATGGCTACACCTTC

d_call: TRBD1
clone_size: few
v_call: TRBV7-9
j_call: TRBJ1-6
cdr3_aa: CASSPGQGIAPLHF
cdr3_nt: TGTGCCAGCAGCCCCGGACAGGGGATTGCGCCCCTCCACTTT

d_call: -
clone_size: many
v_call: TRBV2
j_call: TRBJ2-1
cdr3_aa: CASMGAWGNEQFF
cdr3_nt: TGTGCCAGCATGGGGGCGTGGGGCAATGAGCAGTTCTTC

d_call: -
clone_size: -
v_call: TRBV4-2
j_call: TRBJ2-4
cdr3_aa: CASSQDPNIQYF
cdr3_nt: TGTGCCAGCAGCCAAGACCCAAACATTCAGTACTTC

d_call: -
clone_size: many
v_call: TRBV11-1
j_call: TRBJ1-2
cdr3_aa: CASSPNRESNGYTF
cdr3_nt: TGTGCCAGCAGCCCAAACAGGGAGTCCAACGGCTACACCTTC

d_call: -
clone_size: -
v_call: TRBV20-1
j_call: TRBJ2-3
cdr3_aa: CSARDSGRGKTDTQYF
cdr3_nt: TGCAGTGCTAGAGATTCCGGCAGGGGAAAGACAGATACGCAGTATTTT

d_call: TRBD1
clone_size: -
v_call: TRBV19
j_call: TRBJ1-1
cdr3_aa: CASSTKDTGGTEAFF
cdr3_nt: TGTGCCAGTAGTACCAAAGACACAGGGGGCACTGAAGCTTTCTTT

d_call: TRBD2
clone_size: many
v_call: TRBV28
j_call: TRBJ2-3
cdr3_aa: CASSYSGLAAITDTQYF
cdr3_nt: TGTGCCAGCAGCTATTCGGGACTAGCGGCCATCACAGATACGCAGTATTTT

d_call: -
clone_size: -
v_call: TRBV20-1
j_call: TRBJ1-5
cdr3_aa: CSARDRYAPSPQPQHF
cdr3_nt: TGCAGTGCTAGAGATCGTTACGCGCCAAGTCCTCAGCCCCAGCATTTT

d_call: -
clone_size: few
v_call: TRBV24-1
j_call: TRBJ1-1
cdr3_aa: CATSDSGMNTEAFF
cdr3_nt: TGTGCCACCAGTGATTCCGGAATGAACACTGAAGCTTTCTTT

d_call: -
clone_size: many
v_call: TRBV28
j_call: TRBJ2-5
cdr3_aa: CASSTGGGGGETQYF
cdr3_nt: TGTGCCAGCTCCACCGGTGGGGGTGGTGGAGAGACCCAGTACTTC

d_call: -
clone_size: -
v_call: TRBV6-1
j_call: TRBJ1-6
cdr3_aa: CAKSVRNSPLHF
cdr3_nt: TGTGCCAAGAGTGTTCGCAATTCACCCCTCCACTTT

d_call: TRBD2
clone_size: few
v_call: TRBV29-1
j_call: TRBJ2-7
cdr3_aa: CSVEGTSGTYEQYF
cdr3_nt: TGCAGCGTTGAAGGGACTAGCGGCACCTACGAGCAGTACTTC

d_call: -
clone_size: many
v_call: TRBV12-3/TRBV12-4
j_call: TRBJ1-1
cdr3_aa: CASNSIGGASEVDTEAFF
cdr3_nt: TGTGCCAGCAATAGCATCGGGGGGGCCTCTGAGGTGGACACTGAAGCTTTCTTT

d_call: TRBD1
clone_size: -
v_call: TRBV4-1
j_call: TRBJ1-1
cdr3_aa: CASRLQGLTEAFF
cdr3_nt: TGCGCCAGCAGACTACAGGGGCTCACTGAAGCTTTCTTT

d_call: TRBD2
clone_size: once
v_call: TRBV19
j_call: TRBJ2-4
cdr3_aa: CASSVGLAGIKNIQYF
cdr3_nt: TGTGCCAGTAGTGTTGGACTAGCAGGGATCAAAAACATTCAGTACTTC

d_call: -
clone_size: few
v_call: TRBV30
j_call: TRBJ1-3
cdr3_aa: CAWSVRSLRGNTIYF
cdr3_nt: TGTGCCTGGAGTGTACGCTCACTCCGTGGAAACACCATATATTTT

d_call: TRBD1
clone_size: many
v_call: TRBV29-1
j_call: TRBJ2-5
cdr3_aa: CSVEEMGQVKETQYF
cdr3_nt: TGCAGCGTTGAAGAGATGGGACAGGTGAAAGAGACCCAGTACTTC